The 25 T cell receptor beta chains below were found in one sample sequenced in a study of CD8 T cells in Susac syndrome. After extraction with the RNeasy kit, about 0.45 to 1 ug of the RNA was reverse transcribed using random hexamers. TCRdb analysed the immunoSEQ multiplex PCR reads with MiXCR anew, one entry per CDR3 protein. The sample holds under 200,000 distinct CDR3 sequences, 90% to 97% seen once. Material: CD4+ T cells from PBMCs. The receptors originated from a human donor with Susac syndrome.

J is TRBJ1-6 and V is TRBV2; TRBD1 matches at 10 bases. The CDR3 covers 14 residues. The V gene end was trimmed by 6 bases and the J gene end by 7 bases; junction bases not matched to a gene: 3. Germline assignment: CDR1 SNHLY and CDR2 FYNNEI. CDR3 nucleotides: TGTGCCAGCAGGGGGACAGGGGAAAATTCACCCCTCCACTTT. Translated, it gives CASRGTGENSPLHF.

The V and J genes are TRBV15 and TRBJ2-7; 9 bases align to TRBD2. Germline V CDR1 and CDR2: LNHNV, YYDKDF (reference sequence). This CDR3 spans 14 amino acids. In nucleotides, the CDR3 is TGTGCTACGGCTGTAGCGGGAGCCTACTACGAGCAGTACTTC. This translates into CATAVAGAYYEQYF.

This clonotype was observed once. The chain couples TRBV20-1 to TRBJ2-5; 7 bases align to TRBD2. This CDR3 has 13 amino acids. Germline values: CDR1 DFQATT, CDR2 SNEGSKA (reference sequence). As DNA, the CDR3 is TGCGCTAAGGAAGGGAGGGAGGGGGAGACCCAGTACTTC. Translation gives CAKEGREGETQYF.

The J gene is TRBJ1-6, the V gene TRBV12-5; 9 bases line up with TRBD1. CDR3 length equals 15 residues. The germline gives CDR1 LGHNT, CDR2 FRNRAP. Germline trimming cut 5 bases from V and 5 bases from J; bases unmatched to any gene: 4. DNA for the CDR3: TGTGCTAGTGGTCCCCGGGACAGGGATAATTCACCCCTCCACTTT. Amino acids: CASGPRDRDNSPLHF.

This clonotype was detected once. V and J are TRBV20-1 and TRBJ1-1, with D unresolved. The CDR3 sequence is 11 residues long. V was shortened by 2 bases and J by 3 bases, with 4 bases between the two germline ends. Germline CDR1 reads DFQATT; CDR2 reads SNEGSKA (reference sequence). The CDR3 is CSARIYTEAFF. The CDR3 nucleotides are TGCAGTGCTAGAATATACACTGAAGCTTTCTTT.

The chain has TRBV9 and TRBJ2-5; weak D call: TRBD2 (6 bases). Looked up from germline, CDR1 is SGDLS and CDR2 is YYNGEE. V was trimmed by 0 bases and J by 2 bases, leaving 8 bases between them. CDR3 length: 14 amino acids. The CDR3 DNA follows: TGTGCCAGCAGCGTAGCGGCGGGACAAGAGACCCAGTACTTC. It is translated as CASSVAAGQETQYF. The full variable domain, in which reference TRBV9 and TRBJ2-5 provide the parts outside the CDR3, is DSGVTQTPKHLITATGQRVTLRCSPRSGDLSVYWYQQSLDQGLQFLIQYYNGEERAKGNILERFSAQQFPDLHSELNLSSLELGDSALYFCASSVAAGQETQYFGPGTRLLVL.

This rearrangement joins TRBV27 to TRBJ1-1; D not certain. The CDR3 consists of 11 residues. Looked up from germline, CDR1 is MNHEY and CDR2 is SMNVEV (reference sequence). Between the trimmed V and J ends, which lost 6 bases and 3 bases, there was a span of 5 bases. Written as DNA, the CDR3 is TGTGCCAGCAGAAAGGACACTGAAGCTTTCTTT. Its translation is CASRKDTEAFF.

The rearrangement uses TRBV18 and TRBJ2-3; D gene unclear. CDR1 KGHSH and CDR2 LQKENI come from the germline V gene. The CDR3 runs to 14 residues. The germline V and J ends were trimmed by 3 bases and 2 bases, with 9 bases remaining between them. The CDR3 loop is CASSPASYTDTQYF. The CDR3 DNA is TGTGCCAGCTCACCCGCTTCCTACACAGATACGCAGTATTTT.

The chain employs TRBV11-2 and TRBJ1-1; D is possibly TRBD1 (5 bases). This CDR3 comprises 14 residues. Germline V CDR1 and CDR2: SGHAT, FQNNGV. Trimming took off 1 base at V and 1 base at J, with 7 bases between the two ends. The CDR3 spells CASSLGGANTEAFF. The CDR3 DNA is TGTGCCAGCAGCTTAGGCGGGGCGAACACTGAAGCTTTCTTT. Variable domain in full (rest from reference TRBV11-2 and TRBJ1-1): EAGVAQSPRYKIIEKRQSVAFWCNPISGHATLYWYQQILGQGPKLLIQFQNNGVVDDSQLPKDRFSAERLKGVDSTLKIQPAKLEDSAVYLCASSLGGANTEAFFGQGTRLTVV.

In this sample, this clonotype turned up once. This chain links TRBV7-2 with TRBJ2-7; 7 bases fit TRBD1. The germline CDR1 and CDR2 sequences are SGHTA and FQGNSA. The CDR3 runs to 14 residues. V shed 6 bases, J shed 2 bases, and the junction held 7 bases outside the gene matches. The CDR3 bases are TGTGCCAGCAGACGACAGGGTCGGCCCTACGAGCAGTACTTC. This codes for CASRRQGRPYEQYF.

The rearrangement joins TRBV4-3 to TRBJ1-6; D call uncertain. CDR3 size: 15 residues. Per the germline V gene, CDR1 is LGHNA and CDR2 is YSLEER. V was cut by 1 base and J by 8 bases, with 12 bases left in between. The CDR3 spells CASSQALSRDSPLHF. DNA of the CDR3: TGCGCCAGCAGCCAAGCCCTCTCAAGGGATTCACCCCTCCACTTT.

The rearrangement uses TRBV7-2 and TRBJ2-1; tentatively, D is TRBD2 (5 bases). The germline V and J ends were trimmed by 5 bases and 0 bases, with 11 bases remaining between them. Germline CDR1 and CDR2: SGHTA and FQGNSA. This CDR3 spans 15 amino acids. CDR3 sequence (DNA): TGTGCCAGCAGCATGGACTCAAGCTCCTACAATGAGCAGTTCTTC. It encodes CASSMDSSSYNEQFF.

The genes are TRBV4-3 and TRBJ2-1; 10 nucleotides align to TRBD2. CDR3 length: 15 amino acids. After removal of 4 bases from V and 8 bases from J, the junction contained 8 bases not matched to a gene. The germline V gene has CDR1 LGHNA and CDR2 YSLEER. The CDR3 reads CASSRNSGTSDEQFF. CDR3 coding DNA: TGCGCCAGCAGCCGAAATTCCGGGACTAGCGATGAGCAGTTCTTC.

The table lists this clonotype with a count of one. The chain couples TRBV20-1 to TRBJ2-4; 7 bases match TRBD2. Germline V lookup: CDR1 DFQATT, CDR2 SNEGSKA (reference sequence). The CDR3 totals 18 residues. With V trimmed by 1 base and J by 7 bases, 19 bases remained unmatched. The DNA for the CDR3 is TGCAGTGCTAGAGGTAAAAGGGAGGGTCCCAGACAAGAGAACATTCAGTACTTC. It codes for CSARGKREGPRQENIQYF.

V is TRBV30 and J is TRBJ2-7; 7 bases match TRBD1. This CDR3 is 12 amino acids long. Germline lookup yields CDR1 GTSNPN and CDR2 SVGIG (reference sequence). V lost 3 bases and J lost 6; bases outside the gene matches: 5. CDR3 DNA: TGTGCCTGGAGGGGGACAGTTCCCGAGCAGTACTTC. Protein: CAWRGTVPEQYF.

The chain carries TRBV7-9 and TRBJ1-1, with 7 positions matching TRBD1. Germline assignment: CDR1 SEHNR and CDR2 FQNEAQ (reference sequence). The ends lost 7 bases at V and 4 bases at J; junction bases unmatched: 9. The CDR3 runs to 14 residues. CDR3 sequence (DNA): TGTGCCAGCACCCCGCAGGGGGTTCCCACTGAAGCTTTCTTT. Its translation is CASTPQGVPTEAFF.

The gene calls are TRBV6-2 or TRBV6-3 and TRBJ1-2; maybe TRBD1 (5 bases). V lost 6 bases, J lost 2 bases, and 10 bases lay in between. Germline assignment: CDR1 MNHEY and CDR2 SVGEGT. CDR3 length: 13 residues. In DNA form, the CDR3 reads TGTGCCAGCAGCAGGCCAGGGAACTATGGCTACACCTTC. As protein: CASSRPGNYGYTF.

The chain uses TRBV6-1 and TRBJ2-3, with TRBD1 identical over 7 bases. The CDR3 totals 16 residues. The junction had 10 bases not matched to a gene; V was cut back by 6 bases and J by 1 base. Germline values: CDR1 MNHNS, CDR2 SASEGT. The CDR3 spells CASSATGALGTDTQYF. CDR3 bases: TGTGCCAGCAGCGCAACAGGGGCCCTTGGCACAGATACGCAGTATTTT.

The chain employs TRBV10-3 and TRBJ2-7; D remains unclear. Deletions cut 0 bases from V and 4 bases from J, with 7 bases between. The CDR3 extends over 13 amino acids. Germline V CDR1 and CDR2: ENHRY, SYGVKD. CDR3 amino acids: CAISESSAYEQYF. As DNA, the CDR3 is TGTGCCATCAGTGAGTCGTCAGCTTACGAGCAGTACTTC.

V gene TRBV6-2 or TRBV6-3 combines with J gene TRBJ1-5; 7 nucleotides align to TRBD1. CDR1 is MNHEY and CDR2 is SVGEGT in the germline V gene. The junction had 5 bases not matched to a gene; V was cut back by 2 bases and J by 1 base. The CDR3 has 16 amino acids. CDR3 nucleotides: TGTGCCAGCAGTTACCCACAACAGGGGAGCAATCAGCCCCAGCATTTT. Translated: CASSYPQQGSNQPQHF.

CDR3 DNA: TGTGCCAGCAGTGCCGGGGGCGGGGAGCAGTACGTC. This sequence encodes CASSAGGGEQYV. This rearrangement joins TRBV6-6 to TRBJ2-7; D possibly uses TRBD1 or TRBD2 (6 bases each). The germline V and J ends were trimmed by 5 bases and 7 bases, with 12 bases remaining between them. This CDR3 has 12 amino acids. The germline gives CDR1 MNHNY, CDR2 SVGAGI (reference sequence).

V is TRBV5-1 and J is TRBJ2-7; TRBD1 aligns across 8 bases. Germline CDR1 SGHRS, CDR2 YFSETQ. The CDR3 is 14 residues long. V dropped 1 base and J dropped 3; count of bases not matched to a gene: 3. CDR3 sequence: CASSLFDRGYEQYF. CDR3 nucleotides: TGCGCCAGCAGCTTGTTCGACAGGGGCTACGAGCAGTACTTC.

The J gene is TRBJ2-3, the V gene TRBV20-1; 16 bases map to TRBD2. There are 15 residues in the CDR3. V lost 3 bases, J lost 4 bases, and 1 base stayed unmatched. In germline, CDR1 is DFQATT, CDR2 SNEGSKA (reference sequence). The CDR3 coding sequence is TGCAGTGCTAGGGGACTAGCGGGGGGGCCAGATACGCAGTATTTT. This sequence encodes CSARGLAGGPDTQYF.

For this clonotype: Its ends do not fully match the called genes, so a read error is possible. The chain employs TRBV5-5 and TRBJ2-1; the match to TRBD2 covers 13 bases. The CDR3 length is 16 residues. Per the germline V gene, CDR1 is SGHKS and CDR2 is YYEKEE (reference sequence). The CDR3 loop is CASSQQLAGGNNEQFF. The CDR3 DNA reads TGCGCCAGCAGCCAACAACTAGCGGGAGGGAATAATGAGCAGTTCTTC.

This chain links TRBV30 with TRBJ2-1, with D uncertain. CDR1 GTSNPN and CDR2 SVGIG come from the germline V gene (reference sequence). With 3 bases removed from V and 0 bases from J, the gap between germline ends came to 9 bases. The CDR3 has 14 amino acids. The CDR3 here is CAWRRESSYNEQFF. The CDR3 DNA is TGTGCCTGGAGAAGGGAAAGCTCCTACAATGAGCAGTTCTTC.